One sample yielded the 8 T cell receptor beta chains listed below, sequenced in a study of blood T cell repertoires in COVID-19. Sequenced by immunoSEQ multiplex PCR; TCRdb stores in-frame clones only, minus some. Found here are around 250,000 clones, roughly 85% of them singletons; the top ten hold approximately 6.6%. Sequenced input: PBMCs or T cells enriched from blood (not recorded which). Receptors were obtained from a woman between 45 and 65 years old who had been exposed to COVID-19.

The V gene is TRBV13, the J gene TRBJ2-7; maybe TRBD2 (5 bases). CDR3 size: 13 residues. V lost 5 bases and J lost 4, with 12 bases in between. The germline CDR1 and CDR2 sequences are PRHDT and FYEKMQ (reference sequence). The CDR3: CASSTRLRYEQYF. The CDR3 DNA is TGTGCCAGCAGCACCCGACTAAGATACGAGCAGTACTTC.

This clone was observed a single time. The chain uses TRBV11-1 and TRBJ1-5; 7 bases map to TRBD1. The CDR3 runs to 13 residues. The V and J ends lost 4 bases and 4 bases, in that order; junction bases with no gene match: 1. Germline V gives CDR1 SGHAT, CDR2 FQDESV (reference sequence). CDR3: CASSSQGNQPQHF. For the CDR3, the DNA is TGTGCCAGCAGCTCACAGGGGAATCAGCCCCAGCATTTT.

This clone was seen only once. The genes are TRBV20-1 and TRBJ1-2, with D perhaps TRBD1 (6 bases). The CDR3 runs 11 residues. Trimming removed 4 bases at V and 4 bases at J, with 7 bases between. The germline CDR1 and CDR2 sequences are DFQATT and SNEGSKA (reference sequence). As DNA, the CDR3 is TGCAGTGCTACAGGGGTCTATGGCTACACCTTC. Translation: CSATGVYGYTF.

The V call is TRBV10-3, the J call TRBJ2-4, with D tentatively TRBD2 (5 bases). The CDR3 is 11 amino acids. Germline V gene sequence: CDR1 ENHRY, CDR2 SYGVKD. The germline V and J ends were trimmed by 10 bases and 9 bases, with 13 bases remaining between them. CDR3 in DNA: TGTGCCACCGGAGATGGGAGCATTCAGTACTTC. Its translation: CATGDGSIQYF.

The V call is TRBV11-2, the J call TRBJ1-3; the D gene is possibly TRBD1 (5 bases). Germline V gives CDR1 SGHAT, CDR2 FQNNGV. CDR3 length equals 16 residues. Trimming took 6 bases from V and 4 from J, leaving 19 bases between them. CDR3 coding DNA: TGTGCCAGCAGTCCACCGGAAGGGGTGAGAGGAAACACCATATATTTT. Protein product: CASSPPEGVRGNTIYF.

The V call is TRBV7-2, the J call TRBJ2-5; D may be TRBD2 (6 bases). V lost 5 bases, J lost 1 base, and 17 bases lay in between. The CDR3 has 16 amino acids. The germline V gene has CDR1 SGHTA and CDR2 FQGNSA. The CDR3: CASSTALWGVQETQYF. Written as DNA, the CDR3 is TGTGCCAGCAGCACCGCTTTATGGGGGGTCCAAGAGACCCAGTACTTC.

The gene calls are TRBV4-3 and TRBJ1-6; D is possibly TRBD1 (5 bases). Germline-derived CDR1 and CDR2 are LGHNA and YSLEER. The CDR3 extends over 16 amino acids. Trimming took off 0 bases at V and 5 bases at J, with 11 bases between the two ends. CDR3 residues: CASSQDPGFDNSPLHF. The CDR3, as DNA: TGCGCCAGCAGCCAAGACCCAGGGTTCGATAATTCACCCCTCCACTTT.

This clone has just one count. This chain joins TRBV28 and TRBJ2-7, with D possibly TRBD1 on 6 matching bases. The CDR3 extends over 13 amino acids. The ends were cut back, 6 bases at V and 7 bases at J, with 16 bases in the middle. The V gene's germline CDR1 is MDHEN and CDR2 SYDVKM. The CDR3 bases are TGTGCCAGCAGCCAGGACAGAGTCGGGGAGCAGTACTTC. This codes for CASSQDRVGEQYF.